What follows are 10 T cell receptor beta chains derived from one specimen sequenced in a study of blood T cell repertoires in COVID-19. Sequencing used immunoSEQ multiplex PCR; TCRdb keeps in-frame clones, though not all of them. The sample yields about 130,000 clones, 75% to 90% seen once. Sequenced material: peripheral blood. These TCRs come from a human donor in a cohort sampled during active COVID-19.

This chain links TRBV29-1 with TRBJ2-3; TRBD2 aligns across 11 bases. The CDR3 has 14 amino acids. Germline trimming cut 4 bases from V and 4 bases from J; bases unmatched to any gene: 4. Germline V gene lookup returns CDR1 SQVTM and CDR2 ANQGSEA. In nucleotides, the CDR3 is TGCAGCGTTGCCCCTAGCGGGAGGTCAGATACGCAGTATTTT. Its translation is CSVAPSGRSDTQYF.

This sequence joins TRBV10-3 and TRBJ1-3; D is unresolved. Deletions cut 6 bases from V and 0 bases from J, with 12 bases between. The CDR3 is made up of 15 amino acids. CDR1 ENHRY and CDR2 SYGVKD come from the germline V gene. Here the CDR3 reads CAIRNGGISGNTIYF. In DNA form, the CDR3 reads TGTGCCATCAGGAACGGCGGCATCTCTGGAAACACCATATATTTT.

V and J are TRBV7-2 and TRBJ2-2, with D hard to call. V was pared by 7 bases and J by 6 bases, with 12 bases between. Germline lookup yields CDR1 SGHTA and CDR2 FQGNSA. This CDR3 has 13 amino acids. The CDR3 spells CASTVLGPGELFF. In nucleotides, the CDR3 is TGTGCCAGCACGGTCCTAGGTCCCGGGGAGCTGTTTTTT.

This clone was seen only once. V gene TRBV6-5 combines with J gene TRBJ1-1, with a possible D match to TRBD1 (5 bases). The CDR3 is made up of 13 amino acids. From germline, CDR1 is MNHEY and CDR2 SVGAGI. With 6 bases removed from V and 5 bases from J, the gap between germline ends came to 13 bases. This CDR3 is CASRAGRWTEAFF. CDR3 DNA: TGTGCCAGCAGGGCAGGGAGGTGGACTGAAGCTTTCTTT.

This sequence joins TRBV9 and TRBJ2-3, with D possibly TRBD2 on 7 matching bases. Germline CDR1 SGDLS, CDR2 YYNGEE. This CDR3 has 15 amino acids. The V end lost 2 bases, the J end lost 4 bases, and 14 bases lay between the germline ends. The CDR3 here is CASSVAGGGADTQYF. CDR3 nucleotides: TGTGCCAGCAGCGTGGCTGGCGGGGGCGCAGATACGCAGTATTTT.

The V and J genes are TRBV5-1 and TRBJ1-2; 9 positions agree with TRBD1. V lost 0 bases, J lost 8 bases, and 8 bases stayed unmatched. The germline V gene has CDR1 SGHRS and CDR2 YFSETQ. This CDR3 has 15 amino acids. This CDR3 is CASSLALGQGYGYTF. For the CDR3, the DNA is TGCGCCAGCAGCTTGGCCCTCGGACAGGGGTACGGCTACACCTTC.

This clone appeared once. The chain has TRBV5-1 and TRBJ2-5; D perhaps matches TRBD1 (5 bases). CDR1 is SGHRS and CDR2 is YFSETQ in the germline V gene. Trimming left V 0 bases short and J 4 bases short, with 13 bases between. The CDR3 spans 15 residues. CDR3 region: CASSLAQGPSETQYF. The CDR3 DNA follows: TGCGCCAGCAGCTTGGCCCAGGGCCCCTCAGAGACCCAGTACTTC.

The V call is TRBV6-5, the J call TRBJ1-1, with D unresolved. Trimming cost V 0 bases and J 0 bases, with 8 bases left between them. This CDR3 comprises 15 residues. Germline CDR1 reads MNHEY; CDR2 reads SVGAGI. The CDR3 DNA reads as TGTGCCAGCAGTTACTCGAACGACATGAACACTGAAGCTTTCTTT. Its protein is CASSYSNDMNTEAFF.

This chain uses TRBV19 with TRBJ2-7; 7 nucleotides match TRBD1. CDR1 and CDR2 (germline): LNHDA, SQIVND (reference sequence). V lost 6 bases to trimming and J lost 4 bases; unmatched junction nucleotides: 6. The length of the CDR3 is 13 residues. CDR3 in DNA: TGTGCCAGTAGCGTGGGACAGATTTACGAGCAGTACTTC. It specifies CASSVGQIYEQYF.

CDR3 region: CASSTTSGGPYEQYF. DNA of the CDR3: TGCGCCAGCAGCACAACTAGCGGGGGGCCCTACGAGCAGTACTTC. The chain links TRBV5-1 to TRBJ2-7, with 12 bases identical to TRBD2. The CDR3 sequence is 15 residues long. Per germline, CDR1 SGHRS and CDR2 YFSETQ. Trimming took 4 bases from V and 2 from J; bases not matched to a gene: 4.